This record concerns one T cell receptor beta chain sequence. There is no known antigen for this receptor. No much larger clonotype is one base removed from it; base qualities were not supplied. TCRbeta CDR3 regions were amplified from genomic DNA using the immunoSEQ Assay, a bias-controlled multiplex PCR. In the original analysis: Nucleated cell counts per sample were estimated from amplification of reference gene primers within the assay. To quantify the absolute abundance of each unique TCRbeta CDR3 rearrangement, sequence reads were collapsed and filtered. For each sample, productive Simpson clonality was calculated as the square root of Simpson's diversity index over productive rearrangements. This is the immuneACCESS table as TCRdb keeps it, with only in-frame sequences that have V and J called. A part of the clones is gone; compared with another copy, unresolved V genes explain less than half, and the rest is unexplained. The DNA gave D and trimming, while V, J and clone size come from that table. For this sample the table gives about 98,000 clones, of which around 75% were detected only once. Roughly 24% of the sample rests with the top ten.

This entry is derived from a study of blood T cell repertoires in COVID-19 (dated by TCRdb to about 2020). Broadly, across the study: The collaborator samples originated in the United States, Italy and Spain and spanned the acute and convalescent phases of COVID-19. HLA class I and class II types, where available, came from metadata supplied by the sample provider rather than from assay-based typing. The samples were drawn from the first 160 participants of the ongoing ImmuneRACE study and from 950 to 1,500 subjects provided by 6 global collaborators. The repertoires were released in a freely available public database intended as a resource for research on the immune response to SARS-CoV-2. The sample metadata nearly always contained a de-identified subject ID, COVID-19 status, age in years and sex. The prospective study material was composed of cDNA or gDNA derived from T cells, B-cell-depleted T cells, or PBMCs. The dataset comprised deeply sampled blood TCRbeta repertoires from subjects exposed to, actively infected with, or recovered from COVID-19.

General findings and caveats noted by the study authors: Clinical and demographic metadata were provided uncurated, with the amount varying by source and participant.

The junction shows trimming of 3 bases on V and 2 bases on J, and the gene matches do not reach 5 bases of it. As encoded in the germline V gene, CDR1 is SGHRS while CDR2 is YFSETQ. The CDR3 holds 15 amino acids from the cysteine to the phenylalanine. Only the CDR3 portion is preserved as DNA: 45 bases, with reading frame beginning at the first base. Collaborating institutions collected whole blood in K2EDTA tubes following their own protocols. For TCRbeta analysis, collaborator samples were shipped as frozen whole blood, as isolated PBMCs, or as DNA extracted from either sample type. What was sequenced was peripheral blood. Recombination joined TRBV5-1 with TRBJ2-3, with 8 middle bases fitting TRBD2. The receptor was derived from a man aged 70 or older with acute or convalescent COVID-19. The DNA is TGCGCCAGCAGCTCTCAGCGGGGGCCCACAGATACGCAGTATTTT. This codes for CASSSQRGPTDTQYF. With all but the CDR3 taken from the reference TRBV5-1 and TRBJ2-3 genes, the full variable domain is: KAGVTQTPRYLIKTRGQQVTLSCSPISGHRSVSWYQQTPGQGLQFLFEYFSETQRNKGNFPGRFSGRQFSNSRSEMNVSTLELGDSALYLCASSSQRGPTDTQYFGPGTRLTVL.